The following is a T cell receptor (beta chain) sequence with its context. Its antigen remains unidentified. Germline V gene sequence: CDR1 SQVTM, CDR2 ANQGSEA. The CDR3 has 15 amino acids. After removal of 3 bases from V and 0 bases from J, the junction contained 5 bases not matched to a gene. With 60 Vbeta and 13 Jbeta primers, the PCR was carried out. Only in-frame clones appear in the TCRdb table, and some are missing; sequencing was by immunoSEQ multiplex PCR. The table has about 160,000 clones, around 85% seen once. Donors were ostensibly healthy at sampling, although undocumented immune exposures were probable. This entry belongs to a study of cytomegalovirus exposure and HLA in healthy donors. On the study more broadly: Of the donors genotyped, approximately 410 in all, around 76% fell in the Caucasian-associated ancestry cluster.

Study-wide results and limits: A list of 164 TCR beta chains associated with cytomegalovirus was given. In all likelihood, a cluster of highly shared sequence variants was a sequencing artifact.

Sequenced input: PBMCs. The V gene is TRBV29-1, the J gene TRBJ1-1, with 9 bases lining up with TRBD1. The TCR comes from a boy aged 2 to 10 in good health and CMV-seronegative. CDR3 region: CSVDKGQGMNTEAFF. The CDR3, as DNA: TGCAGCGTTGACAAGGGACAGGGAATGAACACTGAAGCTTTCTTT.